The source of this T cell receptor (beta chain) is a study of blood T cell repertoires in COVID-19 (dated by TCRdb to 2018 to 2021). A note on the overall study: Samples from collaborators originated in the United States, Italy and Spain and spanned both the acute and convalescent phases of COVID-19. The prospective study material was composed of cDNA or gDNA derived from T cells, B-cell-depleted T cells, or PBMCs. Subjects who had been exposed to COVID-19, were actively infected with it, or had recovered from it provided the deeply sampled blood TCRbeta repertoires that made up the dataset. The repertoires were released in a freely available public database intended as a resource for research on the immune response to SARS-CoV-2. The samples were drawn from the first 160 participants of the ongoing ImmuneRACE study and from about 1,200 subjects provided by 6 global collaborators. A de-identified subject ID, COVID-19 status, age in years and sex were almost always included in the sample metadata. Where available, HLA class I and class II types were obtained from metadata supplied by the sample provider rather than from assay-based typing.

Enrolling through a virtual design, the prospective study's participants ranged in age from roughly 18 to 95 years and lived across 24 United States geographic areas. In the prospective study, participants were assigned to cohorts based on the clinical history participants reported in a screening survey and a study questionnaire. Exposed participants had been in contact with someone with a PCR-confirmed or clinician-diagnosed COVID-19 case within 2 weeks of study entry. In the prospective study, mobile phlebotomists collected whole blood, serum and a nasopharyngeal or oropharyngeal swab from each participant. Additional blood draws and questionnaires over an approximately two-month period could optionally be provided by prospective study participants. Prospective study blood samples were shipped either frozen or at room temperature before DNA extraction. Note on this clone: The clone's antigen remains unknown. Per-base quality was not reported, and no clone a single base away is much larger than it.

The CDR3 goes from the cysteine to the phenylalanine over 14 residues. Here the CDR3 DNA is all that survives: 42 bases in frame from base 1. From the germline V gene, CDR1 is MNHEY and CDR2 is SVGAGI. V is clipped by 2 bases and J by 6 bases, and the sequence between their germline boundaries is 14 bases long. On the study overall, not on this receptor specifically: Clinical and demographic metadata were provided uncurated, with the amount varying by source and participant.

TCRbeta CDR3 regions were amplified from genomic DNA using the immunoSEQ Assay, a bias-controlled multiplex PCR. Regarding the original processing steps: Within the assay, amplification of reference gene primers was used to estimate how many nucleated cells each sample contained. To quantify the absolute abundance of each unique TCRbeta CDR3 rearrangement, sequence reads were collapsed and filtered. For each sample, productive Simpson clonality was calculated as the square root of Simpson's diversity index across productive rearrangements. In TCRdb, the immuneACCESS table is reduced to in-frame sequences with V and J assigned. These tables do not hold every clone; where another copy was compared, an unresolved V gene accounts for under half, and the others remain unexplained. The V and J calls and clone size were taken over from that table, and D and trimming were inferred from the DNA. The sample includes roughly 200,000 clones, with 80% to 90% observed a single time. Together, the top ten hold 3.5% to 5.5% of the sample.

This TCR came from a woman in her 30s who had been exposed to COVID-19. The rearranged chain carries TRBV6-5 and TRBJ2-7, with no confident D gene call. The sequenced material came from PBMCs or T cells enriched from blood (not recorded which). The CDR3 corresponds to CASSYTALGSEQYF. The DNA sequence is TGTGCCAGCAGTTACACGGCCCTAGGATCCGAGCAGTACTTC.